Following are 27 T cell receptor beta chains from one sample sequenced in a study of T cells in Graves' hyperthyroidism and ophthalmopathy. Amplified TCR beta CDR3 regions came from RNA transcripts. HTBI primers drove first-round RT-PCR of the TCR CDR3. MiXCR was run by TCRdb on the multiplex PCR reads, yielding one entry per CDR3 protein. The table has about 360,000 distinct CDR3 sequences, 19% seen once; the top ten hold about 3.7%. The sample comprised blood. These receptors originate from a woman aged 18 to 35 with Graves' hyperthyroidism.

This clonotype was recorded at least ten times. V and J are TRBV4-1 and TRBJ2-5; 9 bases agree with TRBD1. V was clipped by 4 bases and J by 1 base; unmatched bases: 7. CDR3 length equals 16 residues. Germline values: CDR1 MGHRA, CDR2 YSYEKL. CDR3 coding DNA: TGCGCCAGCAGCCTCGACAGGGGGACACTCCAAGAGACCCAGTACTTC. Translation gives CASSLDRGTLQETQYF.

Many counts were recorded for this clonotype. The chain carries TRBV5-1 and TRBJ1-3, with 11 bases aligning to TRBD1. Germline-derived CDR1 and CDR2 are SGHRS and YFSETQ. V lost 5 bases and J lost 5; bases outside the gene matches: 6. The CDR3 is 15 amino acids. The CDR3 DNA reads as TGCGCCAGCAGATGGGACAGGGGGTCTAGAAACACCATATATTTT. It translates to CASRWDRGSRNTIYF.

This clonotype was found many times. V gene TRBV27 combines with J gene TRBJ1-2; D is possibly TRBD1 (6 bases). V was trimmed by 5 bases and J by 1 base, leaving 14 bases between them. CDR3 length: 15 amino acids. Germline assignment: CDR1 MNHEY and CDR2 SMNVEV (reference sequence). In DNA, the CDR3 is TGTGCCAGCAGTAGGGGAAGACAGGATAACTATGGCTACACCTTC. Its protein product is CASSRGRQDNYGYTF.

This chain connects TRBV6-1 to TRBJ2-5; no reliable D call. Trimming took off 1 base at V and 2 bases at J, with 8 bases between the two ends. Germline assignment: CDR1 MNHNS and CDR2 SASEGT. The CDR3 is 14 residues long. For the CDR3, the DNA is TGTGCCAGCAGTGAAGAGAATCTGCAAGAGACCCAGTACTTC. Amino acids: CASSEENLQETQYF.

This clonotype was seen at least ten times. The junction departs from germline at one end; a sequencing error may be responsible. This rearrangement joins TRBV3-1 to TRBJ1-2; D is perhaps TRBD1 (6 bases). The germline V gene encodes CDR1 LGHDT and CDR2 YNNKEL (reference sequence). The CDR3 covers 13 residues. CDR3 residues: CASSQEGGANLDF. The CDR3 DNA reads as TGTGCCAGCAGCCAAGAAGGGGGAGCGAACTTAGACTTC.

V is TRBV6-1 and J is TRBJ2-7; 11 bases agree with TRBD2. This CDR3 contains 17 residues. Per the germline V gene, CDR1 is MNHNS and CDR2 is SASEGT. V lost 7 bases to trimming and J lost 5 bases; unmatched junction nucleotides: 16. CDR3 residues: CASTRQASGGLRDEQYF. CDR3 coding DNA: TGTGCCAGCACCCGTCAGGCTAGCGGGGGGCTAAGGGACGAGCAGTACTTC.

This clonotype was detected ten times or more. The CDR3 region has the DNA TGTGCTAGTGCCAGCCGGGACAGGGGCGGAATGAACACTGAAGCTTTCTTT. It encodes CASASRDRGGMNTEAFF. J is TRBJ1-1 and V is TRBV12-5; TRBD1 agrees at 10 bases. CDR3 size: 17 residues. V lost 7 bases, J lost 0 bases, and 11 bases stayed unmatched. CDR1 and CDR2 (germline): LGHNT, FRNRAP.

There are many counts of this clonotype. The genes are TRBV7-2 and TRBJ2-7, with 9 bases fitting TRBD2. With 4 bases clipped from V and 5 bases from J, the junction kept 3 bases outside the gene matches. The CDR3 has 13 amino acids. Germline V gene sequence: CDR1 SGHTA, CDR2 FQGNSA. This chain's CDR3 is CASSWQRGDEQYF. The CDR3 coding sequence is TGTGCCAGCAGCTGGCAGCGGGGGGACGAGCAGTACTTC. Together with reference TRBV7-2 and TRBJ2-7, the CDR3 gives the full variable domain: GAGVSQSPSNKVTEKGKDVELRCDPISGHTALYWYRQSLGQGLEFLIYFQGNSAPDKSGLPSDRFSAERTGGSVSTLTIQRTQQEDSAVYLCASSWQRGDEQYFGPGTRLTVT.

Ten or more counts support this clonotype. This chain links TRBV4-2 with TRBJ2-5; the match to TRBD2 covers 11 bases. Germline V gives CDR1 LGHNA, CDR2 YNFKEQ. The CDR3 is 15 amino acids. V lost 3 bases and J lost 2; bases outside the gene matches: 2. In DNA, the CDR3 is TGTGCCAGCAGCCATAGCGGGGGGGATCAAGAGACCCAGTACTTC. It yields the protein CASSHSGGDQETQYF.

This clonotype was counted between two and nine times. The V and J genes are TRBV2 and TRBJ2-3; D is possibly TRBD2 (5 bases). The ends were cut back, 0 bases at V and 2 bases at J, with 9 bases in the middle. Germline values: CDR1 SNHLY, CDR2 FYNNEI. The CDR3 length is 15 residues. The DNA of the CDR3 is TGTGCCAGCAGTGAAGCGCGGGTAAACACAGATACGCAGTATTTT. It codes for CASSEARVNTDTQYF.

This clonotype was recorded many times. V gene TRBV20-1 combines with J gene TRBJ2-7; 7 nucleotides agree with TRBD1. The CDR3 is 15 amino acids. Germline V gene sequence: CDR1 DFQATT, CDR2 SNEGSKA (reference sequence). Trimming took 2 bases from V and 6 from J; bases not matched to a gene: 13. The CDR3: CSARPYDRVKSEQYF. The CDR3 nucleotides are TGCAGTGCTAGACCCTACGACAGGGTTAAGAGCGAGCAGTACTTC.

The chain is built from TRBV6-5 and TRBJ1-1; D ambiguous. CDR3 length: 14 residues. Germline V gene sequence: CDR1 MNHEY, CDR2 SVGAGI. V lost 7 bases and J lost 4, with 16 bases in between. This CDR3 is CASTNSAGFTEAFF. The CDR3, as DNA: TGTGCCAGCACTAACTCAGCGGGGTTCACTGAAGCTTTCTTT.

This clonotype was seen many times. V and J are TRBV6-1 and TRBJ2-5; a possible D gene is TRBD2 (7 bases). Per germline, CDR1 MNHNS and CDR2 SASEGT. This CDR3 spans 15 amino acids. Trimming cost V 6 bases and J 1 base, with 15 bases left between them. Here the CDR3 reads CASRPAGASQETQYF. DNA of the CDR3: TGTGCCAGCAGGCCGGCGGGGGCCTCCCAAGAGACCCAGTACTTC.

This rearrangement joins TRBV6-2 or TRBV6-3 to TRBJ1-5; the D is unclear. Germline V gives CDR1 MNHEY, CDR2 SVGEGT. V shed 2 bases and J shed 1 base, with 18 bases lying between them. This CDR3 is 18 amino acids long. CDR3 nucleotides: TGTGCCAGCAGTTACATGGGAGAAATGCGGGGAAGCAATCAGCCCCAGCATTTT. Protein sequence: CASSYMGEMRGSNQPQHF.

This clonotype showed up many times. The chain is built from TRBV12-3 or TRBV12-4 and TRBJ2-7, with D possibly matching TRBD2 (6 bases). The V end was cut by 7 bases, the J end by 6 bases, with 16 bases between. The CDR3 loop spans 13 amino acids. The CDR3: CASTLTSYGEQYF. CDR3 in DNA: TGTGCCAGCACTTTGACTAGTTATGGCGAGCAGTACTTC.

This clonotype was detected many times. This chain uses TRBV10-3 with TRBJ1-1; TRBD1 matches at 7 bases. This CDR3 is 13 amino acids long. V shed 5 bases and J 2 bases; nucleotides not matched to a gene: 2. Germline loops: CDR1 ENHRY, CDR2 SYGVKD. The CDR3 DNA reads as TGTGCCATCAGTCGGGACAGCAACACTGAAGCTTTCTTT. This translates into CAISRDSNTEAFF.

This clonotype was recorded a few times. J is TRBJ2-2 and V is TRBV5-1, with 7 bases matching TRBD1. CDR1 is SGHRS, CDR2 YFSETQ, per germline. V lost 5 bases, J lost 3 bases, and 7 bases stayed unmatched. This CDR3 is 15 amino acids long. CDR3 amino acids: CASRGPGGDTGELFF. DNA of the CDR3: TGCGCCAGCAGGGGGCCAGGGGGAGACACCGGGGAGCTGTTTTTT.

CDR3 bases: TGTGCCAGCAGTGTCCAGAGACTTCACTACGAGCAGTACTTC. Its translation: CASSVQRLHYEQYF. V is TRBV28 and J is TRBJ2-7; D unclear. V was shortened by 5 bases and J by 3 bases, with 14 bases between the two germline ends. CDR1 and CDR2 from the germline V gene are MDHEN and SYDVKM. CDR3 length equals 14 residues.

This clonotype was recorded at least ten times. The V and J genes are TRBV20-1 and TRBJ2-7, with 9 bases identical to TRBD1. Germline CDR1 DFQATT, CDR2 SNEGSKA (reference sequence). The length of the CDR3 is 16 residues. V lost 0 bases to trimming and J lost 5 bases; unmatched junction nucleotides: 11. CDR3 sequence (DNA): TGCAGTGCTAGAGACTCCCTCGCGGGACAGGGAAACGAGCAGTACTTC. Translation gives CSARDSLAGQGNEQYF.

In its sample, this clonotype was seen many times. V usage is TRBV2 and J usage is TRBJ1-1, with TRBD1 as a possible D gene (6 bases). The CDR3 consists of 13 residues. Germline lookup yields CDR1 SNHLY and CDR2 FYNNEI. The CDR3 DNA is TGTGGTATGGGGGCGGGTTTGAACACTGAAGCTTTCTTT. Its translation is CGMGAGLNTEAFF.

In its sample, this clonotype was seen many times. The gene calls are TRBV7-2 and TRBJ2-5, with D possibly matching TRBD2 (6 bases). This CDR3 is 13 amino acids long. CDR1 SGHTA and CDR2 FQGNSA come from the germline V gene. Deletions cut 4 bases from V and 5 bases from J, with 11 bases between. The CDR3 spells CASSSGRGETQYF. The CDR3, as DNA: TGTGCCAGCAGCTCCGGTCGGGGGGAGACCCAGTACTTC. Based on the CDR3 plus reference TRBV7-2 and TRBJ2-5, the full variable domain is GAGVSQSPSNKVTEKGKDVELRCDPISGHTALYWYRQSLGQGLEFLIYFQGNSAPDKSGLPSDRFSAERTGGSVSTLTIQRTQQEDSAVYLCASSSGRGETQYFGPGTRLLVL.

This chain joins TRBV14 and TRBJ1-2, with D possibly matching TRBD1 (5 bases). Germline assignment: CDR1 SGHDN and CDR2 FVKESK. The CDR3 loop spans 13 amino acids. Trimming left V 6 bases short and J 2 bases short, with 10 bases between. The CDR3 DNA follows: TGTGCCAGCAGGCTCAGGGTCAACTATGGCTACACCTTC. Protein: CASRLRVNYGYTF.

This clonotype was recorded many times. The V and J genes are TRBV7-9 and TRBJ1-5; D gene ambiguous. CDR1 and CDR2 (germline): SEHNR, FQNEAQ (reference sequence). The CDR3 is made up of 12 amino acids. Trimming took off 7 bases at V and 6 bases at J, with 10 bases between the two ends. The DNA of the CDR3 is TGTGCCAGCATCCCTCGAGGTCAGCCCCAGCATTTT. As protein: CASIPRGQPQHF.

This clonotype was counted at least ten times. The chain couples TRBV12-3 or TRBV12-4 to TRBJ2-2; D perhaps matches TRBD2 (5 bases). The CDR3 consists of 14 residues. Trimming pared 7 bases from V and 8 bases from J, leaving 17 bases between. The CDR3 protein is CASIPTTRSGELFF. CDR3 coding DNA: TGTGCCAGCATCCCCACTACTAGATCGGGGGAGCTGTTTTTT.

V and J are TRBV9 and TRBJ2-7; TRBD1 agrees at 8 bases. The V segment lost 7 bases and the J segment 2 bases; nucleotides outside the gene matches: 8. Germline CDR1 SGDLS, CDR2 YYNGEE. The CDR3 runs to 14 residues. CDR3 sequence (DNA): TGTGCCAGCTGCCCGAGGACAGGGCCCTACGAGCAGTACTTC. Its translation is CASCPRTGPYEQYF.

This clonotype was recorded many times. This rearrangement joins TRBV6-5 to TRBJ2-4; 7 positions match TRBD1. Trimming removed 5 bases from V and 0 bases from J; junction bases left unmatched: 7. CDR1 is MNHEY, CDR2 SVGAGI, per germline. The CDR3 loop spans 16 amino acids. CDR3 sequence reads: CASSPGTALAKNIQYF. The CDR3, as DNA: TGTGCCAGCAGTCCAGGGACAGCCCTAGCCAAAAACATTCAGTACTTC.

This chain connects TRBV6-5 to TRBJ2-7; 7 nucleotides agree with TRBD2. The trim removed 3 bases at V and 4 bases at J, leaving 6 bases unmatched. Germline V gives CDR1 MNHEY, CDR2 SVGAGI. This CDR3 is 14 amino acids long. CDR3 nucleotide sequence: TGTGCCAGCAGTTATCAAGCGGGACCGTACGAGCAGTACTTC. This translates into CASSYQAGPYEQYF.